Each of the 4 T cell receptor beta chains below was sequenced from the same sample in a study of blood T cells in healthy people across ages. Primed by a sample-barcoded 5' primer and a J-beta primer mix, a second PCR proceeded for roughly 7 to 12 cycles. One entry per CDR3 protein results from TCRdb running MiXCR on the 5' RACE reads. The sample holds 1,800,000 or so distinct CDR3 sequences; 30% to 40% are singletons and the top ten take approximately 22%. The sample consisted of blood. All receptors derive from a human donor in good health.

The rearrangement joins TRBV12-3 or TRBV12-4 to TRBJ2-4; perhaps TRBD1 as D (6 bases). Judging by the DNA end, TRBJ2-5 fits better; the J call may be wrong. The CDR3 sequence is 14 residues long. CDR3: CASTLQGLQETQYF. CDR3 in DNA: TGTGCCAGCACCCTTCAGGGGTTACAAGAGACCCAGTACTTC.

The J gene is TRBJ1-4, the V gene TRBV7-9, with unresolved D. The V end was cut by 4 bases, the J end by 4 bases, with 19 bases between. Per germline, CDR1 SEHNR and CDR2 FQNEAQ (reference sequence). CDR3 length: 17 amino acids. The CDR3 DNA is TGTGCCAGCAGCTCAGGAGTGCGAGGGTCCAATAATGAAAAACTGTTTTTT. It is translated as CASSSGVRGSNNEKLFF. Combining the CDR3 with reference TRBV7-9 and TRBJ1-4 gives the whole variable domain DTGVSQNPRHKITKRGQNVTFRCDPISEHNRLYWYRQTLGQGPEFLTYFQNEAQLEKSRLLSDRFSAERPKGSFSTLEIQRTEQGDSAMYLCASSSGVRGSNNEKLFFGSGTQLSVL.

This chain's CDR3 is CASSPLPQGVSGANVLTF. CDR3 sequence (DNA): TGTGCCAGCAGCCCTCTCCCACAGGGGGTCTCTGGGGCCAACGTCCTGACTTTC. The V gene is TRBV3-1, the J gene TRBJ2-6; 8 positions agree with TRBD1. The CDR3 is made up of 18 amino acids. J was trimmed by 0 bases and V by 4 bases; bases with no gene match: 8. The germline gives CDR1 LGHDT, CDR2 YNNKEL (reference sequence).

The chain is built from TRBV5-1 and TRBJ1-1; D gene ambiguous. Trimming stripped 8 bases from V and 1 base from J, with 12 bases between. CDR1 SGHRS and CDR2 YFSETQ come from the germline V gene. The CDR3 has 13 amino acids. CDR3 DNA sequence: TGCGCCAGTACGACCGAGGAGAACACTGAAGCTTTCTTT. It encodes CASTTEENTEAFF.